This TCR beta chain was identified in a study of control samples from healthy donors and cancer patients. This clone was observed a few times. TCRdb's copy holds only in-frame clones and misses some; the assay was immunoSEQ multiplex PCR. The sample records around 130,000 clones, about 90% being singletons. Per germline, CDR1 SGHVS and CDR2 FQNEAQ. Trimming took off 6 bases at V and 0 bases at J, with 14 bases between the two ends. The CDR3 has 15 amino acids. The sequencing sample was made of PBMCs. The chain joins TRBV7-8 to TRBJ1-1; tentative D call: TRBD1 (6 bases). The receptor's source is a middle-aged man with head and neck cancer. The DNA for the CDR3 is TGTGCCAGCAGGTCACAGGGAACGGTGAACACTGAAGCTTTCTTT. Translating it yields CASRSQGTVNTEAFF.